The 22 T cell receptor beta chains given below trace back to one sample, sequenced in a study of cytomegalovirus exposure and HLA in healthy donors. 60 Vbeta and 13 Jbeta primers were used in PCR. Some clones are missing from TCRdb's copy, which holds only in-frame ones; the method was immunoSEQ multiplex PCR. The data contain 140,000 or so clones, 75% to 90% of them singletons. Sequences were obtained from PBMCs. These receptors originate from a woman in her 30s in good health and CMV-seronegative.

The chain is built from TRBV5-1 and TRBJ2-1, with D uncertain. The V gene lost 0 bases and the J gene lost 2 bases, with 9 bases spanning the gap. The CDR3 is 15 residues long. CDR1 is SGHRS and CDR2 is YFSETQ in the germline V gene. The CDR3 region has the DNA TGCGCCAGCAGCTTGGTGCGGTACCCCTACAATGAGCAGTTCTTC. Protein sequence: CASSLVRYPYNEQFF.

The chain links TRBV5-1 to TRBJ2-5; D might be TRBD2 (5 bases). This CDR3 region has 14 residues. CDR1 SGHRS and CDR2 YFSETQ come from the germline V gene. V shed 4 bases and J shed 5 bases, with 15 bases lying between them. In DNA form, the CDR3 reads TGCGCCAGCAGCGTACGGGGAGTTCGGGAGACCCAGTACTTC. Its translation is CASSVRGVRETQYF.

This sequence joins TRBV19 and TRBJ2-7; a weak D match, TRBD2 (6 bases). CDR1 and CDR2 from the germline V gene are LNHDA and SQIVND (reference sequence). V dropped 7 bases and J dropped 0 bases, with 13 bases sitting between them. The CDR3 has 14 residues. CDR3 sequence (DNA): TGTGCCAGTACTAAGGGGAGGAGCTCCTACGAGCAGTACTTC. This translates into CASTKGRSSYEQYF.

V gene TRBV10-1 combines with J gene TRBJ2-5; TRBD2 might be the D (6 bases). CDR1 is WNHNN, CDR2 SYGVQD, per germline (reference sequence). The V gene lost 7 bases and the J gene lost 7 bases, with 25 bases spanning the gap. CDR3 length: 16 amino acids. CDR3 protein: CASIEGGSGQIGTQYF. The CDR3 DNA follows: TGCGCCAGCATCGAGGGAGGTAGCGGACAAATTGGGACCCAGTACTTC.

V gene TRBV5-4 combines with J gene TRBJ2-1; D is perhaps TRBD2 (5 bases). Germline-derived CDR1 and CDR2 are SGHNT and YYREEE (reference sequence). V was clipped by 0 bases and J by 2 bases, with 9 bases between them. There are 15 residues in the CDR3. CDR3 sequence (DNA): TGTGCCAGCAGCTTGGGCGGAGGAGCCTACAATGAGCAGTTCTTC. Translated: CASSLGGGAYNEQFF. Supplemented by reference TRBV5-4 and TRBJ2-1, the full variable domain reads ETGVTQSPTHLIKTRGQQVTLRCSSQSGHNTVSWYQQALGQGPQFIFQYYREEENGRGNFPPRFSGLQFPNYSSELNVNALELDDSALYLCASSLGGGAYNEQFFGPGTRLTVL.

The chain combines TRBV6-1 with TRBJ1-2, with 9 bases fitting TRBD1. J was trimmed by 6 bases and V by 2 bases; bases with no gene match: 4. The CDR3 has 14 residues. CDR1 and CDR2 from the germline V gene are MNHNS and SASEGT. The DNA of the CDR3 is TGTGCCAGCAGTGAACGGGACAGGGCTGATGGCTACACCTTC. Encoded protein: CASSERDRADGYTF.

This sequence joins TRBV19 and TRBJ2-5; 11 nucleotides align to TRBD1. The CDR3 covers 16 residues. Germline V gene data show CDR1 as LNHDA and CDR2 as SQIVND (reference sequence). V was clipped by 1 base and J by 1 base; unmatched bases: 2. CDR3 nucleotides: TGTGCCAGTAGTATAGGAGGGACAGGGGGCCAAGAGACCCAGTACTTC. Amino acid sequence: CASSIGGTGGQETQYF.

Many counts were recorded for this clone. Here the CDR3 DNA reads TGTGCGATCACTACGAACACCGGGGAGCTGTTTTTT. Protein product: CAITTNTGELFF. The J gene is TRBJ2-2, the V gene TRBV28; the D is unclear. The CDR3 runs 12 residues. Germline V CDR1 and CDR2: MDHEN, SYDVKM.

CDR3 nucleotides: TGTGCCAGCAGCTTAAGGGGGGGGGCCTACAATGAGCAGTTCTTC. Translation: CASSLRGGAYNEQFF. This rearrangement joins TRBV7-2 to TRBJ2-1; tentative D call: TRBD2 (7 bases). CDR1 is SGHTA, CDR2 FQGNSA, per germline. This CDR3 is built from 15 residues. Trimming left V 2 bases short and J 2 bases short, with 10 bases between.

The chain is built from TRBV5-1 and TRBJ2-2, with D possibly TRBD1 on 5 matching bases. Germline-derived CDR1 and CDR2 are SGHRS and YFSETQ. The V gene lost 0 bases and the J gene lost 4 bases, with 10 bases spanning the gap. The CDR3 consists of 15 residues. DNA for the CDR3: TGCGCCAGCAGCTTGGCTCCAGGGATCACCGGGGAGCTGTTTTTT. It encodes CASSLAPGITGELFF. Full variable domain (outside the CDR3, taken from reference TRBV5-1 and TRBJ2-2): KAGVTQTPRYLIKTRGQQVTLSCSPISGHRSVSWYQQTPGQGLQFLFEYFSETQRNKGNFPGRFSGRQFSNSRSEMNVSTLELGDSALYLCASSLAPGITGELFFGEGSRLTVL.

This clone was counted once. This sequence joins TRBV30 and TRBJ1-2; D not certain. The CDR3 runs to 15 residues. V was shortened by 3 bases and J by 6 bases, with 20 bases between the two germline ends. Germline V gives CDR1 GTSNPN, CDR2 SVGIG (reference sequence). The CDR3 nucleotides read TGTGCCTGGAGCTACAAGAAACATCGACTTAATGGCTACACCTTC. This gives the protein CAWSYKKHRLNGYTF.

This clone was counted only a few times. This chain uses TRBV5-1 with TRBJ1-5; weak D call: TRBD1 (6 bases). CDR3 size: 14 residues. Germline loops: CDR1 SGHRS, CDR2 YFSETQ. Between the trimmed V and J ends, which lost 4 bases and 5 bases, there was a span of 13 bases. The CDR3 sequence is CASSEQGRDQPQHF. The CDR3 DNA reads TGCGCCAGCAGCGAACAGGGTAGGGATCAGCCCCAGCATTTT.

This chain connects TRBV30 to TRBJ1-4; D is uncertain. The CDR3 is made up of 12 amino acids. In germline, CDR1 is GTSNPN, CDR2 SVGIG (reference sequence). Trimming shortened V by 0 bases and J by 7 bases, and 6 bases separated the two germline ends. CDR3 region: CAWSVSFEKLFF. The CDR3 bases are TGTGCCTGGAGTGTGTCGTTTGAAAAACTGTTTTTT.

The J gene is TRBJ2-2, the V gene TRBV2; 11 bases are shared with TRBD2. Trimming removed 2 bases from V and 4 bases from J; junction bases left unmatched: 12. Germline V lookup: CDR1 SNHLY, CDR2 FYNNEI. This CDR3 region has 19 residues. The CDR3 DNA reads TGTGCCAGCAGTGAATCGAAGACTAGCGGGATTCGCGGCACCGGGGAGCTGTTTTTT. Translation gives CASSESKTSGIRGTGELFF.

V usage is TRBV15 and J usage is TRBJ2-7; D might be TRBD1 (6 bases). The CDR3 consists of 13 residues. V was clipped by 8 bases and J by 5 bases, with 16 bases between them. CDR1 and CDR2 from the germline V gene are LNHNV and YYDKDF (reference sequence). This CDR3 reads CATGVQGADEQYF. Here the CDR3 DNA reads TGTGCCACCGGGGTACAGGGTGCGGACGAGCAGTACTTC.

The genes are TRBV27 and TRBJ2-5; 10 nucleotides match TRBD2. J lost 0 bases, V lost 4 bases, and 5 bases had no gene match. The CDR3 length is 16 residues. The germline gives CDR1 MNHEY, CDR2 SMNVEV (reference sequence). Here the CDR3 reads CASSSVSGGNQETQYF. CDR3 sequence (DNA): TGTGCCAGCAGTTCGGTTAGCGGGGGGAACCAAGAGACCCAGTACTTC.

This clone appeared a single time. The chain recombines TRBV5-1 with TRBJ2-7; TRBD2 is a possible D gene (5 bases). From germline, CDR1 is SGHRS and CDR2 YFSETQ. Trimming shortened V by 0 bases and J by 0 bases, and 19 bases separated the two germline ends. There are 18 residues in the CDR3. The CDR3 is CASSLEARTEFFSYEQYF. CDR3 coding DNA: TGCGCCAGCAGCTTGGAAGCTCGGACTGAGTTTTTCTCCTACGAGCAGTACTTC.

This chain uses TRBV27 with TRBJ2-4; 7 bases map to TRBD1. The trim removed 6 bases at V and 4 bases at J, leaving 3 bases unmatched. The CDR3 loop spans 13 amino acids. In germline, CDR1 is MNHEY, CDR2 SMNVEV (reference sequence). The CDR3 nucleotides are TGTGCCAGCAGCTCGGGACAGAAAAACATTCAGTACTTC. Translating it yields CASSSGQKNIQYF.

This chain joins TRBV5-1 and TRBJ1-1; no reliable D call. There are 16 residues in the CDR3. Trimming cost V 0 bases and J 1 base, with 13 bases left between them. CDR1 SGHRS and CDR2 YFSETQ come from the germline V gene. The CDR3 loop is CASSLAQVVRNTEAFF. The DNA of the CDR3 is TGCGCCAGCAGCTTGGCGCAGGTTGTACGGAACACTGAAGCTTTCTTT.

This clone was counted a single time. The rearrangement joins TRBV7-9 to TRBJ2-7; 7 nucleotides agree with TRBD1. There are 15 residues in the CDR3. CDR1 is SEHNR and CDR2 is FQNEAQ in the germline V gene (reference sequence). J lost 5 bases, V lost 5 bases, and 12 bases had no gene match. CDR3: CASSPRQGGFDEQYF. The CDR3 DNA reads TGTGCCAGCAGCCCACGACAGGGTGGATTCGACGAGCAGTACTTC.

J is TRBJ2-7 and V is TRBV6-6; TRBD1 matches 8 bases. This CDR3 has 15 residues. V shed 0 bases and J 4 bases; nucleotides not matched to a gene: 5. The germline V gene encodes CDR1 MNHNY and CDR2 SVGAGI (reference sequence). In DNA form, the CDR3 reads TGTGCCAGCAGTTACTCGACTGGACAGGGATACGAGCAGTACTTC. This translates into CASSYSTGQGYEQYF.

The chain joins TRBV6-7 to TRBJ1-4; the match to TRBD1 covers 7 bases. TRBV6-7 is an open reading frame whose function is uncertain. The V and J ends lost 9 bases and 8 bases, in that order; junction bases with no gene match: 15. The CDR3 spans 15 residues. The CDR3 DNA is TGTGCCAGTACCCATTTAGGACAGGTGGGGGAAAAACTGTTTTTT. Its protein product is CASTHLGQVGEKLFF.